The rows below give T cell receptor beta chains drawn from one sample of a study of T cells in Graves' hyperthyroidism and ophthalmopathy. TCRdb used MiXCR to reprocess the multiplex PCR reads, holding one entry per CDR3 protein. The sample has 700,000 or so distinct CDR3 sequences, about a sixth seen once; the top ten hold approximately 8%. Sequencing was carried out using blood. These receptors were taken from a man between 18 and 29 years old with Graves' hyperthyroidism. Both conserved end residues are part of each CDR3. D genes are given only for firm matches. Clone size is given for some rows only: seen once, a few or many times, or a class if the clone is expanded.

d_call: NA
v_call: TRBV3-1
j_call: TRBJ2-5
clone_size: NA
cdr3_aa: CASDSSGETQYF
cdr3_nt: TGTGCCAGCGATAGCTCGGGGGAGACCCAGTACTTC

d_call: TRBD2
v_call: TRBV12-3/TRBV12-4
j_call: TRBJ2-7
clone_size: many
cdr3_aa: CASGTQIAGGPYEQYF
cdr3_nt: TGTGCCAGCGGCACCCAGATAGCGGGAGGGCCCTACGAGCAGTACTTC

d_call: TRBD1
v_call: TRBV7-9
j_call: TRBJ2-3
clone_size: NA
cdr3_aa: CASSFLTGAGDTQYF
cdr3_nt: TGTGCCAGCAGCTTTCTGACAGGGGCTGGAGATACGCAGTATTTT

d_call: NA
v_call: TRBV2
j_call: TRBJ2-6
clone_size: few
cdr3_aa: CASNPAPTGSGANVLTF
cdr3_nt: TGTGCCAGCAACCCCGCCCCAACAGGCTCTGGGGCCAACGTCCTGACTTTC

d_call: NA
v_call: TRBV7-9
j_call: TRBJ2-7
clone_size: NA
cdr3_aa: CASSSDESYEQYF
cdr3_nt: TGTGCCAGCAGCTCGGACGAATCCTACGAGCAGTACTTC

d_call: TRBD1
v_call: TRBV10-3
j_call: TRBJ1-1
clone_size: NA
cdr3_aa: CAISGTGLAEAFF
cdr3_nt: TGTGCCATCAGTGGGACAGGGTTGGCTGAAGCTTTCTTT

d_call: NA
v_call: TRBV6-2/TRBV6-3
j_call: TRBJ2-1
clone_size: NA
cdr3_aa: CASSYSVAGEQFF
cdr3_nt: TGTGCCAGCAGTTACTCGGTTGCGGGTGAGCAGTTCTTC

d_call: NA
v_call: TRBV7-9
j_call: TRBJ2-7
clone_size: NA
cdr3_aa: CASSPSEQYF
cdr3_nt: TGTGCCAGCAGCCCCAGCGAGCAGTACTTC

d_call: NA
v_call: TRBV7-9
j_call: TRBJ2-5
clone_size: NA
cdr3_aa: CASSLMSTLQETQYF
cdr3_nt: TGTGCCAGCAGCTTAATGTCCACTTTACAAGAGACCCAGTACTTC

d_call: NA
v_call: TRBV3-1
j_call: TRBJ2-2
clone_size: many
cdr3_aa: CASSPSRVSGELFF
cdr3_nt: TGTGCCAGCAGCCCCAGTAGGGTGTCCGGGGAGCTGTTTTTT

d_call: TRBD1
v_call: TRBV19
j_call: TRBJ2-7
clone_size: NA
cdr3_aa: CASSKGDRGTYEQYF
cdr3_nt: TGTGCCAGTAGTAAGGGGGACAGGGGCACCTACGAGCAGTACTTC

d_call: NA
v_call: TRBV5-1
j_call: TRBJ1-4
clone_size: few
cdr3_aa: CASSSRPEREKLFF
cdr3_nt: TGCGCCAGCAGCTCTCGACCCGAACGGGAAAAACTGTTTTTT

d_call: NA
v_call: TRBV11-2
j_call: TRBJ1-1
clone_size: many
cdr3_aa: CASSLVVDTEAFF
cdr3_nt: TGTGCCAGCAGCTTAGTCGTAGACACTGAAGCTTTCTTT

d_call: NA
v_call: TRBV15
j_call: TRBJ2-1
clone_size: NA
cdr3_aa: CATSRELGPNEQFF
cdr3_nt: TGTGCCACCAGCAGAGAACTAGGACCAAATGAGCAGTTCTTC

d_call: NA
v_call: TRBV28
j_call: TRBJ2-2
clone_size: NA
cdr3_aa: CASSLWQGSNTGELFF
cdr3_nt: TGTGCCAGCAGTTTGTGGCAGGGATCGAACACCGGGGAGCTGTTTTTT